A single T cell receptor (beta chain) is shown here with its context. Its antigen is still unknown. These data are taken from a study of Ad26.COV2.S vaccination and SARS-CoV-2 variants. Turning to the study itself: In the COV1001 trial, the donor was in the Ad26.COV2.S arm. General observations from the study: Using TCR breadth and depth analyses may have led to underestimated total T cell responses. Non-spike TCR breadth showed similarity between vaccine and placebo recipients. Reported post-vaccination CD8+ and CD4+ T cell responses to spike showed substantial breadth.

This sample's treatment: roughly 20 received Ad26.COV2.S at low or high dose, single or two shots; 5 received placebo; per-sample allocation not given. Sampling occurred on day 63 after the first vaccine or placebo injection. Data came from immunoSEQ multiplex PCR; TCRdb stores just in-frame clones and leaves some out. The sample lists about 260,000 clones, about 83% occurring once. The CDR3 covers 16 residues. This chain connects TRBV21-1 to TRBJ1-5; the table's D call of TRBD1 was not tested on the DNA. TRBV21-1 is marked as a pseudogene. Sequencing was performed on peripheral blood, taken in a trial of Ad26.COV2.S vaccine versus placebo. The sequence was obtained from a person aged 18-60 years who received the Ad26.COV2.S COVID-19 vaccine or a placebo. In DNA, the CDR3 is TGTGCTAGCAGCGAGACAGGGAAAGAATTAAGTCAGCCCCAGCATTTT. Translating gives CASSETGKELSQPQHF.